Below are 18 T cell receptor beta chains sequenced from a single sample in a study of blood T cell repertoires in COVID-19. Sequencing was performed with immunoSEQ multiplex PCR; in TCRdb, only in-frame clones are kept and a portion is missing. The table lists about 290,000 clones, around 85% of them singletons. The material sequenced was peripheral blood. Every receptor here comes from a woman aged 50 to 65 with active or convalescent COVID-19.

The rearrangement joins TRBV3-1 (or the pseudogene TRBV3-2) to TRBJ2-7; 7 nucleotides agree with TRBD1. Germline V CDR1 and CDR2: LGHDT, YNNKEL (reference sequence). The CDR3 loop spans 14 amino acids. J gave up 4 bases and V 2 bases, and 5 bases lay outside the gene matches. For the CDR3, the DNA is TGTGCCAGCAGCCAACTCCCGGGACAGTACGAGCAGTACTTC. Translation gives CASSQLPGQYEQYF.

This chain connects TRBV5-1 to TRBJ2-2, with D possibly matching TRBD1 (8 bases). V lost 3 bases and J lost 4, with 13 bases in between. The CDR3 runs 15 residues. From germline, CDR1 is SGHRS and CDR2 YFSETQ. The CDR3: CASSSQGGTTGELFF. The CDR3 region has the DNA TGCGCCAGCAGCTCACAGGGGGGGACCACCGGGGAGCTGTTTTTT.

J is TRBJ2-7 and V is TRBV2; 8 positions agree with TRBD1. In germline, CDR1 is SNHLY, CDR2 FYNNEI. The CDR3 is 14 amino acids. V was pared by 5 bases and J by 3 bases, with 6 bases of the junction left unmatched. The chain's CDR3 is CASSPDRAIYEQYF. The CDR3 DNA reads TGTGCCAGCAGTCCGGACAGGGCAATCTACGAGCAGTACTTC. Based on the CDR3 plus reference TRBV2 and TRBJ2-7, the full variable domain is EPEVTQTPSHQVTQMGQEVILRCVPISNHLYFYWYRQILGQKVEFLVSFYNNEISEKSEIFDDQFSVERPDGSNFTLKIRSTKLEDSAMYFCASSPDRAIYEQYFGPGTRLTVT.

The chain carries TRBV29-1 and TRBJ2-3; D is uncertain. With 4 bases removed from V and 0 bases from J, the gap between germline ends came to 11 bases. Looked up from germline, CDR1 is SQVTM and CDR2 is ANQGSEA. The CDR3 runs 14 residues. Written as DNA, the CDR3 is TGCAGCGTTGCGACGGCGGTGAGCACAGATACGCAGTATTTT. Its translation is CSVATAVSTDTQYF.

V is TRBV7-3 and J is TRBJ2-1; 11 bases match TRBD2. Germline values: CDR1 SGHTA, CDR2 FQGTGA. Unmatched junction bases numbered 2, after V lost 5 bases and J lost 2 bases. This CDR3 is built from 15 residues. CDR3 nucleotide sequence: TGTGCCAGCAGCATAGCGGGAGGGCCCTACAATGAGCAGTTCTTC. The encoded protein is CASSIAGGPYNEQFF.

CDR3 sequence: CASSPGTSGPWGNEQFF. The DNA of the CDR3 is TGTGCCAGTAGCCCGGGGACTAGCGGCCCCTGGGGCAATGAGCAGTTCTTC. The rearrangement uses TRBV19 and TRBJ2-1; 11 nucleotides agree with TRBD2. Trimming took 6 bases from V and 6 from J; bases not matched to a gene: 13. The length of the CDR3 is 17 residues. Germline CDR1 is LNHDA and CDR2 is SQIVND (reference sequence).

Written as DNA, the CDR3 is TGTGCCAGTAGTATTTCAGCTAACTATGGCTACACCTTC. Translated: CASSISANYGYTF. This chain joins TRBV19 and TRBJ1-2; D not resolved. The germline gives CDR1 LNHDA, CDR2 SQIVND (reference sequence). Deletions cut 3 bases from V and 0 bases from J, with 5 bases between. The CDR3 runs to 13 residues.

The V gene is TRBV7-9, the J gene TRBJ1-3, with a weak D call TRBD1 (6 bases). V lost 2 bases and J 3 bases, leaving 11 bases between the germline ends. Germline V CDR1 and CDR2: SEHNR, FQNEAQ (reference sequence). The CDR3 is 15 residues long. Written as DNA, the CDR3 is TGTGCCAGCAGCTTACGCGGGGGGCTTGGAAACACCATATATTTT. Its translation: CASSLRGGLGNTIYF.

As DNA, the CDR3 is TGTGCCAGCAGTTTATATGACAGGGGCGATCAGCCCCAGCATTTT. Amino acids: CASSLYDRGDQPQHF. This rearrangement joins TRBV28 to TRBJ1-5; TRBD1 aligns across 8 bases. The length of the CDR3 is 15 residues. CDR1 and CDR2 from the germline V gene are MDHEN and SYDVKM. Trimming at V came to 1 base and at J to 5 bases, leaving 4 bases not matched to a gene.

The J gene is TRBJ1-2, the V gene TRBV27; 8 bases are shared with TRBD1. V shed 3 bases and J 8 bases; nucleotides not matched to a gene: 11. The CDR3 runs 15 residues. Germline CDR1 is MNHEY and CDR2 is SMNVEV (reference sequence). The CDR3 DNA sequence: TGTGCCAGCAGTTTCTTCCCCGACAGGGGTGGCGGCTACACCTTC. Its translation: CASSFFPDRGGGYTF.

As concerns this clone: This sample also contains other DNA sequences that code for the same CDR3. This rearrangement joins TRBV5-1 to TRBJ1-1; perhaps TRBD1 as D (6 bases). The CDR3 has 15 amino acids. CDR1 SGHRS and CDR2 YFSETQ come from the germline V gene. V was cut by 0 bases and J by 0 bases, with 9 bases left in between. CDR3 DNA sequence: TGCGCCAGCAGCTTGGCCCAGGGGATGAACACTGAAGCTTTCTTT. It encodes CASSLAQGMNTEAFF.

The chain is built from TRBV14 and TRBJ1-2; D perhaps matches TRBD1 (6 bases). V lost 2 bases and J 13 bases, leaving 14 bases between the germline ends. CDR3 length: 12 residues. Germline CDR1 and CDR2: SGHDN and FVKESK. The CDR3: CASSQQLGAGTF. CDR3 nucleotide sequence: TGTGCCAGCAGCCAACAACTGGGGGCCGGCACCTTC.

CDR3 residues: CASSLGQGDIGTQYF. As DNA, the CDR3 is TGTGCCAGCAGCTTAGGTCAGGGGGATATAGGGACCCAGTACTTC. The V call is TRBV5-4, the J call TRBJ2-5; TRBD1 aligns across 7 bases. Germline-derived CDR1 and CDR2 are SGHNT and YYREEE (reference sequence). The length of the CDR3 is 15 residues. V lost 2 bases and J lost 7; bases outside the gene matches: 11.

The chain joins TRBV2 to TRBJ1-1, with 10 bases lining up with TRBD1. The length of the CDR3 is 15 residues. Germline lookup yields CDR1 SNHLY and CDR2 FYNNEI. Germline trimming cut 6 bases from V and 4 bases from J; bases unmatched to any gene: 8. The CDR3, as DNA: TGTGCCAGCAGCTCCGACAGGGGGCAGGGCACTGAAGCTTTCTTT. This sequence encodes CASSSDRGQGTEAFF.

This chain uses TRBV24-1 with TRBJ1-2; tentative D call: TRBD1 (5 bases). Trimming removed 5 bases at V and 8 bases at J, with 8 bases between. The germline CDR1 and CDR2 sequences are KGHDR and SFDVKD. The CDR3 has 11 amino acids. This CDR3 is CATSGTGGYTF. The CDR3 DNA is TGTGCCACCAGTGGCACAGGAGGCTACACCTTC.

The chain has TRBV12-3 or TRBV12-4 and TRBJ2-7, with D possibly being TRBD1 (5 bases). This CDR3 has 12 residues. V lost 2 bases, J lost 7 bases, and 9 bases lay in between. The CDR3, as DNA: TGTGCCAGCAGTTTATACAGGACAGAGCAGTACTTC. It is translated as CASSLYRTEQYF.

A remark on this clone: The same CDR3 also results from other DNA sequences found in this sample. The chain couples TRBV9 to TRBJ2-1; the match to TRBD2 covers 12 bases. V shed 2 bases, J shed 4 bases, and the junction held 4 bases outside the gene matches. The CDR3 runs to 16 residues. CDR1 is SGDLS and CDR2 is YYNGEE in the germline V gene. CDR3 coding DNA: TGTGCCAGCAGCGTGGCAGGGACTAGCGGGTACAATGAGCAGTTCTTC. This sequence encodes CASSVAGTSGYNEQFF.

This chain links TRBV27 with TRBJ1-2; 9 positions match TRBD1. V was pared by 4 bases and J by 6 bases, with 3 bases of the junction left unmatched. Germline lookup yields CDR1 MNHEY and CDR2 SMNVEV (reference sequence). This CDR3 has 13 residues. The CDR3 region is CASSSRQGDGYTF. The CDR3 DNA reads TGTGCCAGCAGTTCCAGACAGGGGGATGGCTACACCTTC.